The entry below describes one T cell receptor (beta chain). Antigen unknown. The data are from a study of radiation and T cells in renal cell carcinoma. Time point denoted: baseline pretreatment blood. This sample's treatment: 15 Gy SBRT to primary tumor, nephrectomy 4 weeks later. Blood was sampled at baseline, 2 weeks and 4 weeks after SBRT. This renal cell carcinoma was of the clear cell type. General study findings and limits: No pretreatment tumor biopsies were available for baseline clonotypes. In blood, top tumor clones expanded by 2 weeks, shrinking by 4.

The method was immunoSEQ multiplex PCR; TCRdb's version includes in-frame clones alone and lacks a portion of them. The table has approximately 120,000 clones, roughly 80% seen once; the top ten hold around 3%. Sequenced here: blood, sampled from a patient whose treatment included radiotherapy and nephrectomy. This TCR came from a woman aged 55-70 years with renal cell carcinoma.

DNA of the CDR3: TGTGCCAGCAGGGGGATCGGAAACACCATATATTTT. This codes for CASRGIGNTIYF. The gene calls are TRBV2 and TRBJ1-3, with no clear D. The CDR3 has 12 residues. The germline V gene encodes CDR1 SNHLY and CDR2 FYNNEI. Trimming pared 6 bases from V and 4 bases from J, leaving 7 bases between. The whole variable domain, filled in from reference TRBV2 and TRBJ1-3, reads EPEVTQTPSHQVTQMGQEVILRCVPISNHLYFYWYRQILGQKVEFLVSFYNNEISEKSEIFDDQFSVERPDGSNFTLKIRSTKLEDSAMYFCASRGIGNTIYFGEGSWLTVV.